Below are 15 T cell receptor beta chains sequenced from a single sample in a study of blood T cell repertoires in COVID-19. Method: immunoSEQ multiplex PCR; TCRdb's copy keeps in-frame clones and lacks some. This sample carries 400,000 or so clones, 85% to 90% of them seen once, and the ten largest clones take 0.8% to 0.9%. Sequenced: peripheral blood. All receptors come from a man younger than 30 with COVID-19, enrolled during active disease.

The chain is built from TRBV19 and TRBJ2-1, with TRBD2 identical over 10 bases. The CDR3 length is 15 residues. The V gene end was trimmed by 5 bases and the J gene end by 6 bases; junction bases not matched to a gene: 7. Germline lookup yields CDR1 LNHDA and CDR2 SQIVND (reference sequence). The CDR3 spells CASSWGLARGNEQFF. CDR3 sequence (DNA): TGTGCCAGTAGTTGGGGACTAGCGAGGGGCAATGAGCAGTTCTTC.

The chain links TRBV4-1 to TRBJ1-2, with a possible D match to TRBD1 (6 bases). The CDR3 is 16 residues long. The germline CDR1 and CDR2 sequences are MGHRA and YSYEKL. V lost 3 bases to trimming and J lost 4 bases, with 18 bases between them. The chain's CDR3 is CASSQLGHNKFYGYTF. CDR3 nucleotide sequence: TGCGCCAGCAGCCAGTTGGGACACAACAAATTCTATGGCTACACCTTC.

V usage is TRBV5-1 and J usage is TRBJ1-2; 7 bases fit TRBD1. J gave up 8 bases and V 0 bases, and 7 bases lay outside the gene matches. The CDR3 extends over 14 amino acids. CDR1 SGHRS and CDR2 YFSETQ come from the germline V gene. CDR3 DNA sequence: TGCGCCAGCAGCTTGGCCGACAGGGCGCAGGGCTACACCTTC. Translated, it gives CASSLADRAQGYTF.

This sequence joins TRBV4-2 and TRBJ2-1, with D unresolved. Trimming removed 0 bases from V and 0 bases from J, with 12 bases in between. This CDR3 comprises 17 residues. Germline loops: CDR1 LGHNA, CDR2 YNFKEQ. CDR3 coding DNA: TGTGCCAGCAGCCAAGAACCATCTACGAGCTCCTACAATGAGCAGTTCTTC. Residues: CASSQEPSTSSYNEQFF.

The chain links TRBV2 to TRBJ2-1; 10 bases are a match to TRBD1. V was clipped by 3 bases and J by 7 bases; unmatched bases: 6. This CDR3 region has 15 residues. Germline V gene data show CDR1 as SNHLY and CDR2 as FYNNEI. CDR3 sequence reads: CASSDEWTGGNEQFF. The CDR3 nucleotides read TGTGCCAGCAGTGATGAGTGGACAGGGGGAAATGAGCAGTTCTTC.

This sequence joins TRBV5-1 and TRBJ1-1; possible D gene TRBD1, 5 bases. V lost 4 bases to trimming and J lost 0 bases, with 22 bases between them. Germline V gene data show CDR1 as SGHRS and CDR2 as YFSETQ. This CDR3 comprises 18 residues. CDR3 amino acids: CASSPWGAGYSLNTEAFF. In DNA, the CDR3 is TGCGCCAGCAGCCCATGGGGCGCAGGGTATTCCCTGAACACTGAAGCTTTCTTT.

The V and J genes are TRBV5-4 and TRBJ1-1; 7 nucleotides agree with TRBD1. The germline V gene has CDR1 SGHNT and CDR2 YYREEE (reference sequence). Trimming took 6 bases from V and 1 from J; bases not matched to a gene: 3. The CDR3 sequence is 13 residues long. Written as DNA, the CDR3 is TGTGCCAGCACAGGGGGGAGGAACACTGAAGCTTTCTTT. The encoded protein is CASTGGRNTEAFF.

The chain joins TRBV5-8 to TRBJ2-7; 8 bases line up with TRBD2. Germline values: CDR1 SGHTS, CDR2 YDEGEE. There are 15 residues in the CDR3. V gave up 3 bases and J gave up 6 bases; unmatched junction bases: 11. For the CDR3, the DNA is TGTGCCAGCAGCTCTCCCCTGAACGGGGGGGCCGAGCAGTACTTC. The encoded protein is CASSSPLNGGAEQYF.

This clone was observed a single time. The V call is TRBV7-9, the J call TRBJ2-5; 8 bases are shared with TRBD1. CDR3 length equals 16 residues. CDR1 is SEHNR and CDR2 is FQNEAQ in the germline V gene (reference sequence). Losses at the gene ends were 1 base for V and 5 bases for J; bases not matched to a gene: 9. The CDR3, as DNA: TGTGCCAGCAGCTTAGGATGGCAGGGGGCAGAGGAGACCCAGTACTTC. This sequence encodes CASSLGWQGAEETQYF.

Written as DNA, the CDR3 is TGCGCCAGTCGCCCTGGGACAACCTCCTACGAGCAGTACTTC. It encodes CASRPGTTSYEQYF. V and J are TRBV5-1 and TRBJ2-7, with D possibly TRBD1 on 6 matching bases. Trimming took 8 bases from V and 0 from J, leaving 15 bases between them. The germline CDR1 and CDR2 sequences are SGHRS and YFSETQ. The length of the CDR3 is 14 residues.

V is TRBV2 and J is TRBJ1-2, with a weak D call TRBD1 (6 bases). This CDR3 has 12 amino acids. Germline V CDR1 and CDR2: SNHLY, FYNNEI. The V gene lost 6 bases and the J gene lost 4 bases, with 9 bases spanning the gap. CDR3 residues: CASRKDSYGYTF. DNA of the CDR3: TGTGCCAGCAGGAAGGACAGCTATGGCTACACCTTC.

V gene TRBV7-6 combines with J gene TRBJ1-3; TRBD1 might be the D (5 bases). V was cut by 5 bases and J by 0 bases, with 14 bases left in between. Germline assignment: CDR1 SGHVS and CDR2 FNYEAQ. The CDR3 is made up of 16 amino acids. CDR3 in amino acids: CASSNPTGSSGNTIYF. CDR3 nucleotide sequence: TGTGCCAGCAGCAATCCTACAGGTTCCTCTGGAAACACCATATATTTT.

The chain links TRBV11-2 to TRBJ1-1; the D gene is possibly TRBD1 (6 bases). This CDR3 has 16 residues. Germline values: CDR1 SGHAT, CDR2 FQNNGV. Deletions cut 3 bases from V and 1 base from J, with 15 bases between. Here the CDR3 DNA reads TGTGCCAGCAGCTTGGGGGCCGCTACAGGGAACACTGAAGCTTTCTTT. This encodes CASSLGAATGNTEAFF.

This clone was recorded once. The chain recombines TRBV19 with TRBJ2-3, with TRBD2 identical over 9 bases. This CDR3 is 16 amino acids long. Per the germline V gene, CDR1 is LNHDA and CDR2 is SQIVND (reference sequence). The trim removed 7 bases at V and 0 bases at J, leaving 8 bases unmatched. Here the CDR3 reads CASTSGERASTDTQYF. The DNA for the CDR3 is TGTGCCAGTACTAGCGGGGAGCGTGCTAGCACAGATACGCAGTATTTT.

As DNA, the CDR3 is TGTGCCAGTAGTAAGGACAGGGGGCGGAATGAGCAGTTCTTC. Its translation is CASSKDRGRNEQFF. This chain links TRBV19 with TRBJ2-1; 11 bases align to TRBD1. The CDR3 totals 14 residues. CDR1 and CDR2 from the germline V gene are LNHDA and SQIVND (reference sequence). V shed 4 bases and J 7 bases; nucleotides not matched to a gene: 3.